The 24 T cell receptor beta chains below were found in one sample sequenced in a study of T-cell memory formation after mild COVID-19. MiXCR was run by TCRdb on the 5' RACE reads, yielding one entry per CDR3 protein. The repertoire holds 500,000 to 550,000 distinct CDR3 sequences, with about a fifth as singletons. Specimen: PBMCs or a T cell subset sorted from them (not recorded which). These receptor sequences come from an adult woman who had mild COVID-19 (a few samples of this study predate the infection). Cell type and time point are not known.

The genes are TRBV2 and TRBJ2-5; 9 positions match TRBD2. This CDR3 has 18 amino acids. Germline CDR1 and CDR2: SNHLY and FYNNEI. V was clipped by 7 bases and J by 3 bases; unmatched bases: 18. The CDR3 nucleotides read TGTGCCAGCACCTCCAGGACTTATAGCGGGGGAAAAAAAGAGACCCAGTACTTC. Its translation: CASTSRTYSGGKKETQYF.

This chain joins TRBV18 and TRBJ2-1, with TRBD1 matching over 10 bases. The J segment lost 15 bases and the V segment lost 3 bases, leaving 8 bases of the junction unmatched. The germline CDR1 and CDR2 sequences are KGHSH and LQKENI. This CDR3 spans 13 amino acids. The CDR3 DNA follows: TGTGCCAGCTCACCGACACCGGGACAGGGGTCGTTCTTC. Encoded protein: CASSPTPGQGSFF.

This chain links TRBV2 with TRBJ2-7; D unresolved. This CDR3 is built from 14 residues. Trimming left V 3 bases short and J 2 bases short, with 11 bases between. The germline CDR1 and CDR2 sequences are SNHLY and FYNNEI. CDR3 sequence reads: CASSDGRGTYEQYF. CDR3 nucleotide sequence: TGTGCCAGCAGTGATGGTAGAGGAACCTACGAGCAGTACTTC.

The table lists this clonotype with a few counts. The chain has TRBV6-2 or TRBV6-3 and TRBJ1-2; D not resolved. The CDR3 is 13 residues long. V lost 6 bases, J lost 3 bases, and 11 bases lay in between. Germline CDR1 reads MNHEY; CDR2 reads SVGEGT. The CDR3 spells CASSEVSDYGYTF. CDR3 bases: TGTGCCAGCAGCGAGGTCTCGGACTATGGCTACACCTTC.

This clonotype was seen more than once but under ten times. V gene TRBV6-2 or TRBV6-3 combines with J gene TRBJ2-2; 8 nucleotides match TRBD1. This CDR3 contains 13 residues. J was trimmed by 3 bases and V by 10 bases; bases with no gene match: 4. Per germline, CDR1 MNHEY and CDR2 SVGEGT. The chain's CDR3 is CANGQGDTGELFF. The DNA for the CDR3 is TGTGCCAACGGACAGGGCGACACCGGGGAGCTGTTTTTT.

This clonotype turned up a few times. V gene TRBV29-1 combines with J gene TRBJ2-7; possible D gene TRBD1, 6 bases. V was clipped by 2 bases and J by 2 bases, with 16 bases between them. This CDR3 has 15 residues. CDR1 and CDR2 from the germline V gene are SQVTM and ANQGSEA. The CDR3 bases are TGCAGCGTTGAACTTCCCGGGACACTTCCCTACGAGCAGTACTTC. It encodes CSVELPGTLPYEQYF.

This sequence joins TRBV7-9 and TRBJ2-2, with 7 bases lining up with TRBD1. Germline V gene data show CDR1 as SEHNR and CDR2 as FQNEAQ (reference sequence). CDR3 length equals 16 residues. Germline trimming cut 5 bases from V and 6 bases from J; bases unmatched to any gene: 12. The CDR3 bases are TGTGCCAGCAGCGGTCTCACAGGGGTAATGGCCGGGGAGCTGTTTTTT. The encoded protein is CASSGLTGVMAGELFF.

This clonotype showed up just a few times. CDR3: CASSLPGTGGSEAFF. The CDR3 nucleotides are TGTGCCAGCTCACTCCCCGGGACAGGGGGGTCCGAAGCTTTCTTT. V is TRBV18 and J is TRBJ1-1; 11 bases line up with TRBD1. The V gene end was trimmed by 4 bases and the J gene end by 8 bases; junction bases not matched to a gene: 9. The V gene's germline CDR1 is KGHSH and CDR2 LQKENI. The CDR3 consists of 15 residues.

This clonotype was counted a few times. The V and J genes are TRBV5-6 and TRBJ2-1, with D perhaps assigned TRBD1 or TRBD2 (5 bases each). V was trimmed by 2 bases and J by 5 bases, leaving 14 bases between them. The CDR3 loop spans 15 amino acids. Germline lookup yields CDR1 SGHDT and CDR2 YYEEEE. The CDR3 bases are TGTGCCAGCAGCTTCTCGGGACCAATCGACAATGAGCAGTTCTTC. This codes for CASSFSGPIDNEQFF.

V and J are TRBV7-9 and TRBJ2-2, with TRBD1 matching over 11 bases. Trimming at V came to 5 bases and at J to 3 bases, leaving 2 bases not matched to a gene. The CDR3 runs 15 residues. Germline assignment: CDR1 SEHNR and CDR2 FQNEAQ (reference sequence). For the CDR3, the DNA is TGTGCCAGCAGCGAGGGACAGGGGGACACCGGGGAGCTGTTTTTT. This codes for CASSEGQGDTGELFF.

V and J are TRBV6-5 and TRBJ1-6; D ambiguous. Per germline, CDR1 MNHEY and CDR2 SVGAGI. The CDR3 contains 15 residues. V dropped 5 bases and J dropped 8 bases, with 16 bases sitting between them. As DNA, the CDR3 is TGTGCCAGCAGTCGGACGACCGGGGATGATTCACCCCTCCACTTT. It is translated as CASSRTTGDDSPLHF.

This clonotype was seen a handful of times. The V call is TRBV13, the J call TRBJ2-5, with no clear D. CDR1 PRHDT and CDR2 FYEKMQ come from the germline V gene (reference sequence). The V gene lost 5 bases and the J gene lost 5 bases, with 15 bases spanning the gap. This CDR3 has 14 residues. CDR3: CASSTTGNVETQYF. Written as DNA, the CDR3 is TGTGCCAGCAGCACCACGGGTAATGTGGAGACCCAGTACTTC.

The J gene is TRBJ2-1, the V gene TRBV7-8, with a weak D call TRBD1 (7 bases). The CDR3 is 19 amino acids. Trimming took 5 bases from V and 4 from J, leaving 27 bases between them. Germline V lookup: CDR1 SGHVS, CDR2 FQNEAQ. The CDR3 coding sequence is TGTGCCAGCAGCCCCCGACAGGGCCCGACTAGTTTCCGATACAATGAGCAGTTCTTC. Amino acid sequence: CASSPRQGPTSFRYNEQFF. The variable domain in full, with the rest retrieved from reference TRBV7-8 and TRBJ2-1, is GAGVSQSPRYKVAKRGQDVALRCDPISGHVSLFWYQQALGQGPEFLTYFQNEAQLDKSGLPSDRFFAERPEGSVSTLKIQRTQQEDSAVYLCASSPRQGPTSFRYNEQFFGPGTRLTVL.

This clonotype was seen a handful of times. The rearrangement joins TRBV20-1 to TRBJ2-2, with TRBD1 matching over 8 bases. The CDR3 loop spans 14 amino acids. Germline V CDR1 and CDR2: DFQATT, SNEGSKA (reference sequence). The V and J ends lost 5 bases and 3 bases, in that order; junction bases with no gene match: 5. The CDR3 loop reads CSAPRTGYTGELFF. In nucleotides, the CDR3 is TGCAGTGCTCCTCGGACAGGGTACACCGGGGAGCTGTTTTTT.

The rearrangement joins TRBV5-1 to TRBJ1-6; D is unresolved. The CDR3 loop spans 13 amino acids. Trimming pared 4 bases from V and 7 bases from J, leaving 9 bases between. Germline CDR1 reads SGHRS; CDR2 reads YFSETQ. The CDR3 protein is CASSDLRNSPLHF. The CDR3 nucleotides are TGCGCCAGCAGCGACCTAAGAAATTCACCCCTCCACTTT.

This clonotype has just a few counts. The rearrangement uses TRBV29-1 and TRBJ1-3; 8 bases are shared with TRBD1. Per germline, CDR1 SQVTM and CDR2 ANQGSEA. V shed 7 bases, J shed 4 bases, and the junction held 6 bases outside the gene matches. CDR3 length equals 13 residues. The CDR3 DNA follows: TGCAGCGGTTTGACAGGGGCGGGAAACACCATATATTTT. This encodes CSGLTGAGNTIYF. Full variable domain (outside the CDR3, taken from reference TRBV29-1 and TRBJ1-3): SAVISQKPSRDICQRGTSLTIQCQVDSQVTMMFWYRQQPGQSLTLIATANQGSEATYESGFVIDKFPISRPNLTFSTLTVSNMSPEDSSIYLCSGLTGAGNTIYFGEGSWLTVV.

V gene TRBV7-9 combines with J gene TRBJ2-1; D not certain. Germline CDR1 and CDR2: SEHNR and FQNEAQ (reference sequence). This CDR3 contains 12 residues. V was trimmed by 5 bases and J by 7 bases, leaving 9 bases between them. In DNA, the CDR3 is TGTGCCAGCAGCAACGGCGTAAATGAGCAGTTCTTC. It codes for CASSNGVNEQFF.

The genes are TRBV11-2 and TRBJ2-3; D is undetermined. The CDR3 is 16 amino acids. Looked up from germline, CDR1 is SGHAT and CDR2 is FQNNGV. V gave up 2 bases and J gave up 3 bases, with 15 bases separating them. DNA of the CDR3: TGTGCCAGCAGCTTATTGAGTGACGCGTGGACAGATACGCAGTATTTT. Its protein is CASSLLSDAWTDTQYF.

This clonotype was recorded a few times. The chain uses TRBV6-2 or TRBV6-3 and TRBJ1-1; D unresolved. The V end lost 2 bases, the J end lost 9 bases, and 13 bases lay between the germline ends. Germline values: CDR1 MNHEY, CDR2 SVGEGT. This CDR3 region has 13 residues. The CDR3 sequence is CASSYRVGEKAFF. The CDR3 bases are TGTGCCAGCAGTTACAGGGTCGGAGAAAAAGCTTTCTTT.

The chain couples TRBV20-1 to TRBJ1-2, with a possible D match to TRBD1 (5 bases). V dropped 1 base and J dropped 2 bases, with 11 bases sitting between them. In germline, CDR1 is DFQATT, CDR2 SNEGSKA (reference sequence). CDR3 length: 14 residues. In DNA form, the CDR3 reads TGCAGTGCTAGAGGGGACTTAAGAAACTATGGCTACACCTTC. Amino acids: CSARGDLRNYGYTF.

The gene calls are TRBV23-1 and TRBJ2-1; the match to TRBD1 covers 8 bases. TRBV23-1 is marked as an open reading frame, function uncertain. This CDR3 is built from 13 residues. Trimming at V came to 7 bases and at J to 8 bases, leaving 7 bases not matched to a gene. The CDR3 bases are TGCGCCAGCAAAGAGGACAGGGCCGATGAGCAGTTCTTC. Residues: CASKEDRADEQFF.

The gene calls are TRBV9 and TRBJ2-1; the match to TRBD2 covers 16 bases. Germline CDR1 reads SGDLS; CDR2 reads YYNGEE. This CDR3 has 20 residues. V lost 5 bases to trimming and J lost 4 bases; unmatched junction nucleotides: 15. The CDR3 DNA follows: TGTGCCAGCAGTCCTCCCCCGGGACTAGCGGGAGGGCCTGCGTACAATGAGCAGTTCTTC. It yields the protein CASSPPPGLAGGPAYNEQFF.

V and J are TRBV18 and TRBJ2-7; unclear D gene. Germline V gene data show CDR1 as KGHSH and CDR2 as LQKENI. Trimming removed 3 bases at V and 4 bases at J, with 13 bases between. The CDR3 covers 14 residues. CDR3 in amino acids: CASSPVGYAYEQYF. The CDR3 coding sequence is TGTGCCAGCTCACCTGTGGGTTACGCGTACGAGCAGTACTTC.

The chain carries TRBV6-4 and TRBJ2-1; 8 bases align to TRBD2. CDR3 size: 15 residues. The germline V gene has CDR1 MRHNA and CDR2 SNTAGT. The junction had 5 bases not matched to a gene; V was cut back by 4 bases and J by 3 bases. The CDR3: CASSVAGGDYNEQFF. The CDR3 DNA sequence: TGTGCCAGCAGTGTCGCGGGGGGCGACTACAATGAGCAGTTCTTC.